This is a list of T cell receptor beta chains from one sample in a study of cytomegalovirus exposure and HLA in healthy donors. Generated by immunoSEQ multiplex PCR, the TCRdb table keeps only in-frame clones and is missing some. The specimen's table records under 200,000 clones. Sample: PBMCs. These receptors originate from a young man in good health and CMV-seronegative. The CDR3 runs from the conserved cysteine through the conserved F or W. The order of the fields is CDR3 protein, CDR3 DNA, CDR3 length, D gene, J gene, V gene. D genes are given only for firm matches.

CDR3aa: CASSHQRAGANVLTF; CDR3nt: TGTGCCAGCAGCCACCAGAGGGCTGGGGCCAACGTCCTGACTTTC; len: 15; d_gene: .; j_gene: TRBJ2-6; v_gene: TRBV7-9
CDR3aa: CASSLDGSSGNTIYF; CDR3nt: TGTGCCAGCAGCCTAGACGGTAGCTCTGGAAACACCATATATTTT; len: 15; d_gene: .; j_gene: TRBJ1-3; v_gene: TRBV5-4
CDR3aa: CASSLTTLAATDTQYF; CDR3nt: TGTGCCAGCAGCTTAACAACACTAGCGGCCACAGATACGCAGTATTTT; len: 16; d_gene: TRBD2; j_gene: TRBJ2-3; v_gene: TRBV7-9
CDR3aa: CASSFLGGGATDTQYF; CDR3nt: TGTGCCAGCAGCTTCCTTGGCGGGGGGGCCACAGATACGCAGTATTTT; len: 16; d_gene: TRBD2; j_gene: TRBJ2-3; v_gene: TRBV7-9
CDR3aa: CASSTPGGEPLNEQFF; CDR3nt: TGTGCCAGCAGCACCCCTGGCGGGGAGCCTTTGAATGAGCAGTTCTTC; len: 16; d_gene: .; j_gene: TRBJ2-1; v_gene: TRBV11-3
CDR3aa: CASSVNPTEIGQGFLTF; CDR3nt: TGTGCCAGCAGCGTAAATCCAACGGAGATCGGCCAGGGGTTCCTGACTTTC; len: 17; d_gene: .; j_gene: TRBJ2-6; v_gene: TRBV9
CDR3aa: CAWSPTSGLAGASDTQYF; CDR3nt: TGTGCCTGGAGTCCGACTTCGGGACTAGCGGGCGCATCAGATACGCAGTATTTT; len: 18; d_gene: TRBD2; j_gene: TRBJ2-3; v_gene: TRBV30
CDR3aa: CASSQGASEAFF; CDR3nt: TGCGCCAGCAGCCAGGGGGCCAGTGAAGCTTTCTTT; len: 12; d_gene: .; j_gene: TRBJ1-1; v_gene: TRBV4-1
CDR3aa: CASSLTSDSGNTGELFF; CDR3nt: TGTGCCAGCAGCTTAACGAGCGACTCCGGGAACACCGGGGAGCTGTTTTTT; len: 17; d_gene: .; j_gene: TRBJ2-2; v_gene: TRBV7-3
CDR3aa: CASSQHTGAPSNYGYTF; CDR3nt: TGCGCCAGCAGCCAACACACAGGGGCCCCCTCTAACTATGGCTACACCTTC; len: 17; d_gene: TRBD1; j_gene: TRBJ1-2; v_gene: TRBV4-3
CDR3aa: CASSTSTGGFNSPLHF; CDR3nt: TGTGCCAGCAGCACCTCGACAGGGGGTTTTAATTCACCCCTCCACTTT; len: 16; d_gene: TRBD1; j_gene: TRBJ1-6; v_gene: TRBV11-2
CDR3aa: CAIGLGQGKYEQFF; CDR3nt: TGTGCCATCGGCCTCGGACAGGGTAAATATGAGCAGTTCTTC; len: 14; d_gene: TRBD1; j_gene: TRBJ2-1; v_gene: TRBV10-3
CDR3aa: CASSSGQLLTEAFF; CDR3nt: TGTGCCAGCAGCTCGGGACAGTTACTCACTGAAGCTTTCTTT; len: 14; d_gene: TRBD1; j_gene: TRBJ1-1; v_gene: TRBV11-3
CDR3aa: CASSYAGTTSGNTIYF; CDR3nt: TGTGCCAGCAGTTACGCCGGGACAACCTCTGGAAACACCATATATTTT; len: 16; d_gene: .; j_gene: TRBJ1-3; v_gene: TRBV6-5
CDR3aa: CASSPRTGTGAQFMNTEAFF; CDR3nt: TGTGCCAGCTCACCACGTACCGGGACAGGGGCCCAGTTCATGAACACTGAAGCTTTCTTT; len: 20; d_gene: TRBD1; j_gene: TRBJ1-1; v_gene: TRBV18
CDR3aa: CASSPSSGVNYGYTF; CDR3nt: TGTGCCAGCAGCCCGAGCTCCGGAGTTAACTATGGCTACACCTTC; len: 15; d_gene: .; j_gene: TRBJ1-2; v_gene: TRBV9
CDR3aa: CASSNGGMQETQYF; CDR3nt: TGTGCCAGTAGTAATGGGGGGATGCAAGAGACCCAGTACTTC; len: 14; d_gene: .; j_gene: TRBJ2-5; v_gene: TRBV19
CDR3aa: CASRPGGVFYNEQFF; CDR3nt: TGTGCCAGCAGACCCGGAGGGGTATTCTACAATGAGCAGTTCTTC; len: 15; d_gene: .; j_gene: TRBJ2-1; v_gene: TRBV6-5
CDR3aa: CASSQDGRGGAGELFF; CDR3nt: TGTGCCAGCAGCCAAGACGGGCGGGGGGGTGCCGGGGAGCTGTTTTTT; len: 16; d_gene: TRBD2; j_gene: TRBJ2-2; v_gene: TRBV5-4
CDR3aa: CASSLLGSGVYNEQFF; CDR3nt: TGTGCCAGCAGCTTGTTGGGCAGCGGGGTCTACAATGAGCAGTTCTTC; len: 16; d_gene: TRBD2; j_gene: TRBJ2-1; v_gene: TRBV5-6
CDR3aa: CASTDRADEQFF; CDR3nt: TGTGCCAGCACGGACAGGGCTGATGAGCAGTTCTTC; len: 12; d_gene: TRBD1; j_gene: TRBJ2-1; v_gene: TRBV7-9
CDR3aa: CASSPGGSGRVGTDTQYF; CDR3nt: TGTGCCAGCAGCCCCGGGGGAAGCGGGAGGGTTGGCACAGATACGCAGTATTTT; len: 18; d_gene: TRBD2; j_gene: TRBJ2-3; v_gene: TRBV5-4